The sequence of this T cell receptor (beta chain) was determined in a study of response to subunit inactivated influenza vaccine. MiXCR, run by TCRdb on the RT-PCR reads, gives a single entry per CDR3 protein. The data contain 700,000 to 900,000 distinct CDR3 sequences, around 21% of them singletons. A few counts support this clonotype. V was cut by 1 base and J by 4 bases, with 12 bases left in between. CDR1 is DFQATT and CDR2 is SNEGSKA in the germline V gene (reference sequence). This CDR3 region has 14 residues. The receptor was isolated from a man aged 50 to 59 who received an inactivated influenza vaccine. The rearrangement links TRBV20-1 to TRBJ2-3; D is undetermined. The sample in question was PBMCs from blood, obtained about 5 days after vaccination. As DNA, the CDR3 is TGCAGTGCTAGAGGATCATTTCCATCAGATACGCAGTATTTT. Translated, it gives CSARGSFPSDTQYF.